This T cell receptor (beta chain) is from a study of blood T cell repertoires in COVID-19. The sample holds one count of this clone. V gave up 6 bases and J gave up 6 bases, with 12 bases separating them. This CDR3 is built from 12 residues. The participants were between about 18 and 89 years old and came from some 23 US areas. Clones were read by immunoSEQ multiplex PCR, and TCRdb kept only the in-frame ones, dropping some. The sample shows over 350,000 clones, 87% of them seen only once. The chain links TRBV12-3 or TRBV12-4 to TRBJ2-7, with D possibly being TRBD1 (6 bases). The sequence derives from a woman between 18 and 29 years old with acute COVID-19. Sequenced input: PBMCs or T cells enriched from blood (not recorded which). For the CDR3, the DNA is TGTGCCAGCAGACGGGGACAATCCGAGCAGTACTTC. Translation gives CASRRGQSEQYF.